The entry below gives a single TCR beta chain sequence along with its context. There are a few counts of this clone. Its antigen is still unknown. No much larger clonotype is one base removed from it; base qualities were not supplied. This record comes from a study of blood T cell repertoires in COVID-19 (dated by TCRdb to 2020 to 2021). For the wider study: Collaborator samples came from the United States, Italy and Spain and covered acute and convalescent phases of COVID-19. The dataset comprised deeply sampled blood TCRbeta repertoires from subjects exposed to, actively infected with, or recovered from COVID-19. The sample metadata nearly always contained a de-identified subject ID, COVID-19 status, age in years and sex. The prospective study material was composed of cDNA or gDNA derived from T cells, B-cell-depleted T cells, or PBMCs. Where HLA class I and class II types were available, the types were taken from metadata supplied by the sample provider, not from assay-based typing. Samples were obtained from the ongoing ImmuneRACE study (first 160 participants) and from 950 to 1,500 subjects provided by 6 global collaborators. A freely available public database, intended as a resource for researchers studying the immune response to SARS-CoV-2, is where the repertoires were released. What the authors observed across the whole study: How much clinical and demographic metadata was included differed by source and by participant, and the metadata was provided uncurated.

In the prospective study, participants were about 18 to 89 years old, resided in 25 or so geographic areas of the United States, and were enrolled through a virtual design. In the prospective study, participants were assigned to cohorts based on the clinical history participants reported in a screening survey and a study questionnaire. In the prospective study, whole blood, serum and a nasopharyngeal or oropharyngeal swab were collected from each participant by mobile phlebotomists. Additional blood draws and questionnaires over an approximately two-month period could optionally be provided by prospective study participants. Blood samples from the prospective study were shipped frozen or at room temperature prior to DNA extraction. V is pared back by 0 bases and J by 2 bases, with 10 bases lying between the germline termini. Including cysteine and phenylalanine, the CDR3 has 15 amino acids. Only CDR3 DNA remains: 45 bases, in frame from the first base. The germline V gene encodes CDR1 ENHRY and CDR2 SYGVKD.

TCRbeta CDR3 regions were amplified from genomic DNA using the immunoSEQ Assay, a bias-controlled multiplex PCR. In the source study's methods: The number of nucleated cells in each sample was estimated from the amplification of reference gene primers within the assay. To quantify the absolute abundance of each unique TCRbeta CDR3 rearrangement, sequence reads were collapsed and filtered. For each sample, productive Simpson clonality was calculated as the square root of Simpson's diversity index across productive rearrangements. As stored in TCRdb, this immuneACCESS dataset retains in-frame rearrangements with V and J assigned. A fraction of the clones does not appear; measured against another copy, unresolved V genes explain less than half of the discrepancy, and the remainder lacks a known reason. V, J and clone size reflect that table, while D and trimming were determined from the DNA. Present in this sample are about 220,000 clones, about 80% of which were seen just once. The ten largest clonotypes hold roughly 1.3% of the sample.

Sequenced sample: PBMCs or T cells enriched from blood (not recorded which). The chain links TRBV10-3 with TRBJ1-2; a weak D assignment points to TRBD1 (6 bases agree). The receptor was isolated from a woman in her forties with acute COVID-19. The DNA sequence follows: TGTGCCATCAGTGAGTCGGAAGGGGGAAACTATGGCTACACCTTC. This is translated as CAISESEGGNYGYTF.